These 8 T cell receptor beta chains came from one sample sequenced in a study of metastatic and nonmetastatic thyroid tumors. TCRdb re-clonotyped the PCR reads via MiXCR. The table lists around 18,000 clones, 33% of them singletons, with roughly 13% in the top ten. Each patient came to thyroid surgery without any prior treatment (of any kind). Specimen: tumor tissue. These receptors were collected from a male donor with papillary thyroid cancer or a benign thyroid nodule (not recorded which). Some clones in this sample may be carry-over from other donors' samples.

This clone was detected a few times. The chain carries TRBV30 and TRBJ1-5, with 7 bases aligning to TRBD1. The V and J ends lost 0 bases and 3 bases, in that order; junction bases with no gene match: 8. This CDR3 region has 16 residues. The germline gives CDR1 GTSNPN, CDR2 SVGIG (reference sequence). The DNA of the CDR3 is TGTGCCTGGAGTGTATACAGGACAGGAATCAATCAGCCCCAGCATTTT. Amino acid sequence: CAWSVYRTGINQPQHF.

This clone appeared a few times. Here the CDR3 reads CASSGTGFLNTEAFF. The CDR3 nucleotides read TGTGCCAGCAGCGGAACAGGGTTTTTGAACACTGAAGCTTTCTTT. The chain joins TRBV7-8 to TRBJ1-1, with D perhaps TRBD1 (6 bases). The CDR3 length is 15 residues. Germline V lookup: CDR1 SGHVS, CDR2 FQNEAQ. Deletions cut 5 bases from V and 0 bases from J, with 13 bases between.

V and J are TRBV20-1 and TRBJ1-2; D perhaps matches TRBD1 (5 bases). CDR1 DFQATT and CDR2 SNEGSKA come from the germline V gene (reference sequence). V was cut by 0 bases and J by 3 bases, with 14 bases left in between. This CDR3 region has 15 residues. This CDR3 is CSARDPNRLHYGYTF. The CDR3 nucleotides read TGCAGTGCTAGAGATCCGAACAGGCTCCACTATGGCTACACCTTC.

Within the sample, this clone is medium-sized (0.01 to 0.1%). This chain uses TRBV6-5 with TRBJ2-7; 10 bases match TRBD1. The CDR3 has 19 amino acids. J gave up 2 bases and V 8 bases, and 21 bases lay outside the gene matches. From germline, CDR1 is MNHEY and CDR2 SVGAGI. As DNA, the CDR3 is TGTGCCAGCCTAAACGCCGGGACAGGGGTTAAAAAACCACCCTACGAGCAGTACTTC. Residues: CASLNAGTGVKKPPYEQYF.

This clone occurred a few times. CDR3 DNA sequence: TGTGCCAGCAGTTACGGACTAGCGGTTCCCCTGCAGTACTTC. Its translation: CASSYGLAVPLQYF. The chain carries TRBV6-2 or TRBV6-3 and TRBJ2-7, with 10 bases identical to TRBD2. The CDR3 consists of 14 residues. Germline-derived CDR1 and CDR2 are MNHEY and SVGEGT. Trimming at V came to 2 bases and at J to 9 bases, leaving 7 bases not matched to a gene.

This clone was detected many times. This chain joins TRBV3-1 and TRBJ2-7; tentative D call: TRBD1 (5 bases). In germline, CDR1 is LGHDT, CDR2 YNNKEL (reference sequence). The CDR3 is made up of 15 amino acids. Between the trimmed V and J ends, which lost 3 bases and 0 bases, there was a span of 12 bases. Here the CDR3 DNA reads TGTGCCAGCAGCCAGACCGAAAGGGGCTCCTACGAGCAGTACTTC. The encoded protein is CASSQTERGSYEQYF.

The gene calls are TRBV11-2 and TRBJ1-2; D unresolved. Germline V gene sequence: CDR1 SGHAT, CDR2 FQNNGV. CDR3 length: 15 residues. V was trimmed by 0 bases and J by 0 bases, leaving 8 bases between them. CDR3 nucleotides: TGTGCCAGCAGCTTAGATCTGGGAGCTAACTATGGCTACACCTTC. It specifies CASSLDLGANYGYTF.

At least ten counts were recorded for this clone. Since a much larger clone is just one base distant, this may be a read error. The chain recombines TRBV5-6 with TRBJ1-3; D call uncertain. The CDR3 is made up of 15 amino acids. Per the germline V gene, CDR1 is SGHDT and CDR2 is YYEEEE. The CDR3 DNA reads TGTGCCAGCAGCCCGGACGGGATTCTTGGAACCACCATATATTTT. Translated: CASSPDGILGTTIYF.